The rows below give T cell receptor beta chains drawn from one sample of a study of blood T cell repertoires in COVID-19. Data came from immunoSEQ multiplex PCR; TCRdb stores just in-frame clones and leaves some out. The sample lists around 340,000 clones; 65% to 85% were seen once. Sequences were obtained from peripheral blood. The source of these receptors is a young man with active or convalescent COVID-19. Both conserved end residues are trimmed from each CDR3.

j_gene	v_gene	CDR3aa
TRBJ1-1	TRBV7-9	ASSFLRGTEAF
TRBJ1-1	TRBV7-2	ASRPGTGITEAF
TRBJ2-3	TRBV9	ASSVGTANTDTQY
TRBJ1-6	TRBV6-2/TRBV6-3	ASSYTGINSPLH
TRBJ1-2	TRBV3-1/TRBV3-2	ASSQTAGDGYT
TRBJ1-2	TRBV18	ASSPLGQYGYT
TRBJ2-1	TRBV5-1	ASSLGVRAGGSREQF
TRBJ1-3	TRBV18	ASSPLGTVGNTIY
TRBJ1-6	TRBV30	ATEGVSYNSPLH
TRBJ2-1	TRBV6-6	ASSSQGLAGPNEQF
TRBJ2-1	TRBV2	ASSEGGPGNNNEQF
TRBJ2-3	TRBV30	AWDGAGRGNTDTQY
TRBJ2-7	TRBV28	ASRGVLAGGSHEQY
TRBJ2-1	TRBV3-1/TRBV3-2	ASSQGSTREQF
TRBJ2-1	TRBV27	ASSLWGWGAQHEQF
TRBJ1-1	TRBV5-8	ASSFADRNTEAF
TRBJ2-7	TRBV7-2	ASSFGSGTYEQY
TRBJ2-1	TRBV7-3	ASSPGTSGGPSSYNEQF
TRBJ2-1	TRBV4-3	ASSQTILAKPAGNEQF
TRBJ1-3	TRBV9	ASSVEGGPGNTIY
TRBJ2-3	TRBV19	ASSNLLAGLSTDTQY
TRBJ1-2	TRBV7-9	ASSLEGGQASYT
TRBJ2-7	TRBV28	ASGLQGSGEQY
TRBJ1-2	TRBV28	ATIPGTGLSRGYT
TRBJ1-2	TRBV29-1	SVEEGAPGQARGGYT
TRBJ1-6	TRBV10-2	ASSESEWANSPLH
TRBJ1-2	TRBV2	ASSGDRVPTGYT
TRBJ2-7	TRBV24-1	ATSDSRGMGEQY
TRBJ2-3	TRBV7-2	ASSFSQGTDTQY
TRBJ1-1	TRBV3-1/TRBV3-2	ASSQESGQKTEAF
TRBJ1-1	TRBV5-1	ASSESGRADEAF
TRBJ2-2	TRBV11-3	ASSLEVNTGELF
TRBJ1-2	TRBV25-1	ASRPAASYGYT
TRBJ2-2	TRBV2	ASSRITPGTGELF
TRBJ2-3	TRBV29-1	SVEIAGGDTQY
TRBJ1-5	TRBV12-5	ASGQGTGHYSNQPQH
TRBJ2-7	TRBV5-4	ASSPVGQPYEQY
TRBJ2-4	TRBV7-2	ASSLVPPTLHVPKNIQY
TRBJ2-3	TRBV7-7	ASSLTRAGISTDTQY
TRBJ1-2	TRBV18	ASSPSGGDGYT
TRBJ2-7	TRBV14	ASSQEFGGGPSAQQY
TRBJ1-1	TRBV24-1	ATRQFWNTEAF
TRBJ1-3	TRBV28	ASSLRRGRGNTIY
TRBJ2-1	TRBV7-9	ASSFVTGYNEQF
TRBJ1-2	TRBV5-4	ASSPDFAGTEGYT
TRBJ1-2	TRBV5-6	ASSLAGGYT